This TCR beta chain is from a study of blood T cell repertoires in COVID-19. Across the study: PBMCs, B-cell-depleted T cells, or T cells provided the cDNA or gDNA that made up the material.

This CDR3 contains 15 residues. Germline V lookup: CDR1 KGHSH, CDR2 LQKENI. Trimming took 5 bases from V and 2 from J; bases not matched to a gene: 8. Libraries were prepared by immunoSEQ multiplex PCR; TCRdb keeps only in-frame clonotypes and omits some of them. There are 6,000 or so clones in the sample; approximately 70% occur only once, and about 15% lies in the top ten. Sequencing was performed on peripheral blood. This receptor was taken from a man aged 55-75 years with acute or convalescent COVID-19. The chain couples TRBV18 to TRBJ2-7, with 8 bases lining up with TRBD1. The CDR3 region is CASSTGQGGTYEQYF. The CDR3 DNA sequence: TGTGCCAGCTCAACCGGACAGGGAGGAACCTACGAGCAGTACTTC.